Reported below is one TCR beta chain. This entry comes from a study of cytomegalovirus exposure and HLA in healthy donors. Study overall: The use of the same platform for the 90 to 150 validation repertoires and the 650 to 850 first-cohort repertoires was reported by a later analysis.

V dropped 6 bases and J dropped 2 bases, with 15 bases sitting between them. From germline, CDR1 is SGHRS and CDR2 YFSETQ. CDR3 length: 14 residues. Generated by immunoSEQ multiplex PCR, the TCRdb table keeps only in-frame clones and is missing some. The sample lists some 210,000 clones, around 78% seen once, with roughly 5.5% in the top ten. Specimen: PBMCs. The chain joins TRBV5-1 to TRBJ2-7, with D possibly called TRBD1 or TRBD2 (6 bases each). This sequence originates from a woman between 18 and 29 years old in good health and CMV-seronegative. The CDR3 nucleotides are TGCGCCAGCACCCACGGGGGCAGAACCTACGAGCAGTACTTC. Protein product: CASTHGGRTYEQYF.